The 14 T cell receptor beta chains in this list originate from one sample, sequenced in a study of cytomegalovirus exposure and HLA in healthy donors. In the PCR, 60 Vbeta and 13 Jbeta primers were used. This table comes from immunoSEQ multiplex PCR, and its TCRdb copy is limited to in-frame clones, with some not included. The sample lists about 130,000 clones; 75% to 85% were seen once. The specimen was PBMCs. The receptors come from a male donor in good health and CMV-seronegative.

The genes are TRBV10-1 and TRBJ2-2; 8 nucleotides match TRBD2. CDR1 WNHNN and CDR2 SYGVQD come from the germline V gene (reference sequence). The CDR3 loop spans 14 amino acids. V shed 6 bases and J 5 bases; nucleotides not matched to a gene: 5. CDR3 sequence reads: CASRERESTGELFF. The CDR3, as DNA: TGCGCCAGCAGGGAGCGGGAGTCAACCGGGGAGCTGTTTTTT.

This clone was recorded once. One end of the junction is discordant with germline, which a read error may explain. The gene calls are TRBV7-9 and TRBJ2-7; D may be TRBD1 (6 bases). Germline assignment: CDR1 SEHNR and CDR2 FQNEAQ (reference sequence). CDR3 size: 17 residues. This CDR3 is CSSSSEPRDIGSYEQYF. The CDR3 DNA reads as TGTTCCAGCAGCTCCGAGCCCCGGGACATCGGTTCCTACGAGCAGTACTTC.

Only a few counts were recorded for this clone. V gene TRBV25-1 combines with J gene TRBJ1-1, with 7 positions matching TRBD1. The CDR3 totals 17 residues. The J segment lost 3 bases and the V segment lost 0 bases, leaving 10 bases of the junction unmatched. Germline V gene sequence: CDR1 MGHDK, CDR2 SYGVNS. CDR3 sequence reads: CASSEYPPTGMDTEAFF. For the CDR3, the DNA is TGTGCCAGCAGTGAATATCCACCGACAGGGATGGACACTGAAGCTTTCTTT.

The chain employs TRBV25-1 and TRBJ2-7, with TRBD1 matching over 10 bases. This CDR3 region has 16 residues. V gave up 4 bases and J gave up 2 bases; unmatched junction bases: 8. From germline, CDR1 is MGHDK and CDR2 SYGVNS. The CDR3 DNA reads as TGTGCCAGCAGTGGGGCTAAGGGACAGGGGACCTACGAGCAGTACTTC. Residues: CASSGAKGQGTYEQYF.

Note on this clone: At one end the junction does not follow the germline gene, possibly because of a read error. V gene TRBV30 combines with J gene TRBJ2-7; tentative D call: TRBD2 (7 bases). The CDR3 consists of 13 residues. Looked up from germline, CDR1 is GTSNPN and CDR2 is SVGIG (reference sequence). CDR3 sequence (DNA): TGTGCCTGGAGTGTTGTTGGGGGGCTCGGGAGGAACTTC. This encodes CAWSVVGGLGRNF.

The chain recombines TRBV30 with TRBJ1-5; D remains unclear. Trimming left V 0 bases short and J 2 bases short, with 14 bases between. The germline gives CDR1 GTSNPN, CDR2 SVGIG (reference sequence). This CDR3 has 16 residues. This CDR3 is CAWSVSGGVGNQPQHF. CDR3 DNA: TGTGCCTGGAGTGTTAGTGGTGGTGTGGGCAATCAGCCCCAGCATTTT. The entire variable domain, with the rest obtained from reference TRBV30 and TRBJ1-5, is as follows: SQTIHQWPATLVQPVGSPLSLECTVEGTSNPNLYWYRQAAGRGLQLLFYSVGIGQISSEVPQNLSASRPQDRQFILSSKKLLLSDSGFYLCAWSVSGGVGNQPQHFGDGTRLSIL.

This chain connects TRBV5-4 to TRBJ1-2; 9 nucleotides agree with TRBD1. The CDR3 runs to 16 residues. Losses at the gene ends were 0 bases for V and 2 bases for J; bases not matched to a gene: 5. The germline CDR1 and CDR2 sequences are SGHNT and YYREEE (reference sequence). Here the CDR3 reads CASSLVGTGRNYGYTF. As DNA, the CDR3 is TGTGCCAGCAGCTTGGTTGGGACAGGGCGAAACTATGGCTACACCTTC.

This clone has a handful of counts. The V call is TRBV18, the J call TRBJ2-7; no firm D call. V dropped 0 bases and J dropped 0 bases, with 9 bases sitting between them. Germline V gene lookup returns CDR1 KGHSH and CDR2 LQKENI. This CDR3 has 15 residues. The DNA for the CDR3 is TGTGCCAGCTCACCACCTAAGAGTACCTCCTACGAGCAGTACTTC. This translates into CASSPPKSTSYEQYF.

The genes are TRBV27 and TRBJ2-2; TRBD1 aligns across 8 bases. There are 18 residues in the CDR3. Germline lookup yields CDR1 MNHEY and CDR2 SMNVEV (reference sequence). J was trimmed by 0 bases and V by 4 bases; bases with no gene match: 10. The chain's CDR3 is CASSSLPPGQANTGELFF. The CDR3 DNA follows: TGTGCCAGCAGTTCACTTCCGCCGGGACAGGCGAACACCGGGGAGCTGTTTTTT.

In its sample, this clone was seen once. The J gene is TRBJ1-5, the V gene TRBV21-1. TRBV21-1 represents a pseudogene. The CDR3 runs 14 residues. The CDR3 loop reads CASSKGGGREPQHF. In DNA form, the CDR3 reads TGTGCCAGCAGCAAAGGGGGGGGCAGGGAGCCCCAGCATTTT.

The count of this clone is one. The chain carries TRBV4-1 and TRBJ2-1, with 7 bases fitting TRBD2. The CDR3 sequence is 15 residues long. Germline V gives CDR1 MGHRA, CDR2 YSYEKL. Trimming took 2 bases from V and 5 from J; bases not matched to a gene: 6. In DNA, the CDR3 is TGCGCCAGCAGCCAAATGGGAGGGGAACACAATGAGCAGTTCTTC. Translated: CASSQMGGEHNEQFF.

This clone was observed a few times. This chain links TRBV4-3 with TRBJ1-4; weak D call: TRBD1 (5 bases). Trimming stripped 1 base from V and 7 bases from J, with 13 bases between. This CDR3 region has 15 residues. CDR1 is LGHNA and CDR2 is YSLEER in the germline V gene. DNA of the CDR3: TGCGCCAGCAGCCAAGTCAGGGCTTATGGTGAAAAACTGTTTTTT. It translates to CASSQVRAYGEKLFF.

The chain carries TRBV12-1 and TRBJ1-6; the tabulated D call, TRBD1, remains unverified against the DNA. TRBV12-1 is reported as a pseudogene. This CDR3 contains 17 residues. The CDR3 sequence is CASSPPGGARVGSPLHF. The CDR3 region has the DNA TGTGCCAGCAGCCCTCCTGGGGGCGCGAGAGTCGGTTCACCCCTCCACTTT.

This clone was found a few times. This chain connects TRBV28 to TRBJ1-2; no reliable D call. This CDR3 region has 14 residues. The V end lost 5 bases, the J end lost 6 bases, and 16 bases lay between the germline ends. In germline, CDR1 is MDHEN, CDR2 SYDVKM. Here the CDR3 reads CASSPSTRVDGYTF. The CDR3 DNA follows: TGTGCCAGCAGTCCGTCGACGAGGGTGGATGGCTACACCTTC.